The present TCR beta chain was sequenced within a study of control samples from healthy donors and cancer patients. Repertoires were generated with immunoSEQ multiplex PCR, while TCRdb's copy carries only in-frame clones and drops some. The sample lists about 77,000 clones, roughly 92% seen once, with 5.8% in the top ten. J gave up 3 bases and V 5 bases, and 7 bases lay outside the gene matches. Germline V gives CDR1 SGHRS, CDR2 YFSETQ. The CDR3 runs 14 residues. The chain combines TRBV5-1 with TRBJ1-1; 7 bases fit TRBD1. Sequencing was done on a sample of blood. This TCR was sampled from a woman aged 55-75 years in good health. CDR3 in amino acids: CASRLRQGDTEAFF. The CDR3 region has the DNA TGCGCCAGCAGACTAAGACAGGGTGACACTGAAGCTTTCTTT.